The 22 T cell receptor beta chains below were found in one sample sequenced in a study of chemoradiotherapy in HPV16-positive cancers. Using immunoSEQ multiplex PCR, the repertoire was profiled, and TCRdb retains in-frame clones only, with some absent. Among approximately 12,000 clones, over 60% were seen once, and the ten largest hold approximately 0.85%. Sample collection was performed from a patient who underwent chemoradiotherapy. The source is a human donor with HPV-associated anogenital cancer.

This chain connects TRBV4-2 to TRBJ1-6; the D gene is possibly TRBD1 (5 bases). Germline V lookup: CDR1 LGHNA, CDR2 YNFKEQ. With 4 bases removed from V and 10 bases from J, the gap between germline ends came to 17 bases. This CDR3 contains 15 residues. The DNA for the CDR3 is TGTGCCAGCAGCCTGGACGGGGGTGAGAGATCACCCCTCCACTTT. It codes for CASSLDGGERSPLHF.

J is TRBJ1-1 and V is TRBV19; maybe TRBD1 (5 bases). Trimming removed 7 bases at V and 0 bases at J, with 12 bases between. The CDR3 has 14 residues. The germline V gene encodes CDR1 LNHDA and CDR2 SQIVND (reference sequence). CDR3 coding DNA: TGTGCCAGTACTCTGGACATATTGAACACTGAAGCTTTCTTT. It translates to CASTLDILNTEAFF.

J is TRBJ1-2 and V is TRBV7-7, with D unclear. This CDR3 is 15 amino acids long. With 0 bases removed from V and 4 bases from J, the gap between germline ends came to 12 bases. Germline V gene data show CDR1 as SSHAT and CDR2 as FNYEAQ (reference sequence). CDR3 region: CASSLAEDPLYGYTF. For the CDR3, the DNA is TGTGCCAGCAGCTTAGCGGAGGATCCTCTCTATGGCTACACCTTC.

This clone was observed a handful of times. As DNA, the CDR3 is TGTGCCAGTAAGGACCTGAGGGGCAATGAGCAGTTCTTC. It yields the protein CASKDLRGNEQFF. The chain has TRBV19 and TRBJ2-1; D is perhaps TRBD1 or TRBD2 (5 bases each). V lost 7 bases and J lost 6, with 13 bases in between. There are 13 residues in the CDR3. The germline V gene has CDR1 LNHDA and CDR2 SQIVND (reference sequence).

The V call is TRBV30, the J call TRBJ2-3, with D unresolved. The CDR3 is 15 amino acids. CDR1 and CDR2 (germline): GTSNPN, SVGIG (reference sequence). V was clipped by 5 bases and J by 2 bases, with 17 bases between them. The CDR3 sequence is CAWSLGWGNTDTQYF. The CDR3 coding sequence is TGTGCCTGGTCCCTAGGGTGGGGTAACACAGATACGCAGTATTTT.

The genes are TRBV6-1 and TRBJ2-2; D is perhaps TRBD1 (5 bases). The CDR3 is 15 amino acids. Per the germline V gene, CDR1 is MNHNS and CDR2 is SASEGT. Trimming shortened V by 2 bases and J by 1 base, and 8 bases separated the two germline ends. The CDR3 nucleotides read TGTGCCAGCAGTGAACAGGGTGTGAACACCGGGGAGCTGTTTTTT. Translated, it gives CASSEQGVNTGELFF.

The chain uses TRBV18 and TRBJ1-5; possible D gene TRBD1, 5 bases. The germline V gene has CDR1 KGHSH and CDR2 LQKENI. Trimming pared 1 base from V and 8 bases from J, leaving 9 bases between. The CDR3 sequence is 13 residues long. CDR3 sequence reads: CASSPHLGEPQHF. The CDR3 DNA follows: TGTGCCAGCTCACCACATTTAGGGGAGCCCCAGCATTTT.

This chain connects TRBV30 to TRBJ2-5; TRBD2 is a possible D gene (6 bases). Trimming cost V 8 bases and J 4 bases, with 17 bases left between them. Germline V gene lookup returns CDR1 GTSNPN and CDR2 SVGIG (reference sequence). The length of the CDR3 is 13 residues. The CDR3 region is CAGGRQGGETQYF. CDR3 DNA sequence: TGTGCCGGGGGGAGGCAGGGTGGAGAGACCCAGTACTTC.

The V gene is TRBV6-5, the J gene TRBJ2-1; 11 nucleotides line up with TRBD1. From germline, CDR1 is MNHEY and CDR2 SVGAGI. Losses at the gene ends were 0 bases for V and 6 bases for J; bases not matched to a gene: 4. The length of the CDR3 is 16 residues. DNA of the CDR3: TGTGCCAGCAGTTACTCAGGACAGGGGGCAGGCAATGAGCAGTTCTTC. Protein product: CASSYSGQGAGNEQFF.

The chain has TRBV29-1 and TRBJ2-5; D perhaps matches TRBD2 (6 bases). Germline V gene data show CDR1 as SQVTM and CDR2 as ANQGSEA. Deletions cut 4 bases from V and 5 bases from J, with 14 bases between. This CDR3 comprises 13 residues. CDR3 protein: CSVARSGVETQYF. The CDR3 coding sequence is TGCAGCGTTGCGAGGTCGGGGGTTGAGACCCAGTACTTC.

V usage is TRBV5-1 and J usage is TRBJ1-3; D might be TRBD1 (5 bases). The germline V and J ends were trimmed by 4 bases and 4 bases, with 15 bases remaining between them. CDR1 SGHRS and CDR2 YFSETQ come from the germline V gene. The CDR3 sequence is 15 residues long. CDR3 residues: CASSTDSSEGNTIYF. The CDR3 DNA reads TGCGCCAGCAGCACCGACAGCAGCGAAGGAAACACCATATATTTT.

The chain couples TRBV28 to TRBJ2-7; 11 bases are a match to TRBD2. CDR3 length: 13 amino acids. The junction had 2 bases not matched to a gene; V was cut back by 8 bases and J by 2 bases. Germline-derived CDR1 and CDR2 are MDHEN and SYDVKM. CDR3: CASLLAGAYEQYF. The CDR3 DNA sequence: TGTGCCAGCTTACTAGCGGGGGCCTACGAGCAGTACTTC. Complete variable domain (other parts from reference TRBV28 and TRBJ2-7): DVKVTQSSRYLVKRTGEKVFLECVQDMDHENMFWYRQDPGLGLRLIYFSYDVKMKEKGDIPEGYSVSREKKERFSLILESASTNQTSMYLCASLLAGAYEQYFGPGTRLTVT.

This chain uses TRBV19 with TRBJ2-2; the D gene is possibly TRBD1 (7 bases). Deletions cut 6 bases from V and 7 bases from J, with 9 bases between. In germline, CDR1 is LNHDA, CDR2 SQIVND (reference sequence). The CDR3 has 12 residues. CDR3 amino acids: CASRQGGGELFF. CDR3 sequence (DNA): TGTGCCAGTAGGCAGGGGGGCGGGGAGCTGTTTTTT.

The V gene is TRBV7-7, the J gene TRBJ2-5; D gene uncertain. In germline, CDR1 is SSHAT, CDR2 FNYEAQ (reference sequence). This CDR3 contains 14 residues. Trimming took off 0 bases at V and 1 base at J, with 6 bases between the two ends. Written as DNA, the CDR3 is TGTGCCAGCAGCTTAGCGGGCGGCCAAGAGACCCAGTACTTC. Its protein product is CASSLAGGQETQYF.

In this sample, this clone turned up a few times. One end of the junction is discordant with germline, which a read error may explain. J is TRBJ2-2 and V is TRBV7-7; D may be TRBD2 (5 bases). The CDR3 sequence is 12 residues long. The germline gives CDR1 SSHAT, CDR2 FNYEAQ (reference sequence). CDR3 protein: CASSYRGGELFF. Here the CDR3 DNA reads TGTGCTAGCAGCTACAGAGGGGGGGAGCTGTTTTTT.

V usage is TRBV10-3 and J usage is TRBJ1-2; 9 nucleotides agree with TRBD1. This CDR3 region has 13 residues. The germline V gene encodes CDR1 ENHRY and CDR2 SYGVKD. Unmatched junction bases numbered 4, after V lost 6 bases and J lost 5 bases. The CDR3 DNA is TGTGCCATCAGCGCGGACAGGGGATATGGCTACACCTTC. Translated: CAISADRGYGYTF.

The gene calls are TRBV11-2 and TRBJ1-6; perhaps TRBD1 as D (5 bases). Trimming shortened V by 5 bases and J by 0 bases, and 11 bases separated the two germline ends. This CDR3 is 16 amino acids long. CDR1 SGHAT and CDR2 FQNNGV come from the germline V gene. The DNA of the CDR3 is TGTGCCAGCAGCCCCCCAGGGAGCTCCTATAATTCACCCCTCCACTTT. Residues: CASSPPGSSYNSPLHF. The full variable domain, rest sourced from reference TRBV11-2 and TRBJ1-6, is EAGVAQSPRYKIIEKRQSVAFWCNPISGHATLYWYQQILGQGPKLLIQFQNNGVVDDSQLPKDRFSAERLKGVDSTLKIQPAKLEDSAVYLCASSPPGSSYNSPLHFGNGTRLTVT.

The rearrangement joins TRBV11-2 to TRBJ1-1; D is uncertain. The germline CDR1 and CDR2 sequences are SGHAT and FQNNGV. V lost 0 bases and J 6 bases, leaving 8 bases between the germline ends. CDR3 length: 13 residues. The CDR3 DNA follows: TGTGCCAGCAGCTTAGAACGGGTAGCTGAAGCTTTCTTT. It codes for CASSLERVAEAFF.

The chain links TRBV28 to TRBJ2-1; D gene unclear. CDR1 and CDR2 from the germline V gene are MDHEN and SYDVKM. The V and J ends lost 6 bases and 7 bases respectively, with 25 bases between them. CDR3 length equals 17 residues. The CDR3 DNA reads TGTGCCAGCAGATTAGTCCCAGGCAAGGGATCGGAAAATGAGCAGTTCTTC. Amino acids: CASRLVPGKGSENEQFF.

CDR3 loop: CASGSNPRLAGGGLFIQYF. The CDR3 coding sequence is TGTGCCAGCGGCTCGAACCCCCGGCTAGCGGGAGGGGGATTGTTCATTCAGTACTTC. The rearrangement uses TRBV28 and TRBJ2-4, with 12 bases matching TRBD2. V lost 8 bases to trimming and J lost 9 bases; unmatched junction nucleotides: 23. The CDR3 contains 19 residues. Germline CDR1 is MDHEN and CDR2 is SYDVKM. The variable domain in full, with the rest retrieved from reference TRBV28 and TRBJ2-4, is DVKVTQSSRYLVKRTGEKVFLECVQDMDHENMFWYRQDPGLGLRLIYFSYDVKMKEKGDIPEGYSVSREKKERFSLILESASTNQTSMYLCASGSNPRLAGGGLFIQYFGAGTRLSVL.

This clone turned up a few times. V gene TRBV11-1 combines with J gene TRBJ2-7; D gene uncertain. Per the germline V gene, CDR1 is SGHAT and CDR2 is FQDESV (reference sequence). The CDR3 sequence is 13 residues long. V lost 1 base to trimming and J lost 8 bases, with 12 bases between them. CDR3 bases: TGTGCCAGCAGCTTAGGACGGGTAAGCAAGCAGTACTTC. Translating it yields CASSLGRVSKQYF.

This clone was seen a few times. The germline gene is not matched at one end of the junction; a read error may be the cause. The gene calls are TRBV13 and TRBJ1-4; D gene ambiguous. The germline CDR1 and CDR2 sequences are PRHDT and FYEKMQ (reference sequence). The CDR3 length is 8 residues. CDR3 residues: CASSSRLF. In DNA form, the CDR3 reads TGTGCCAGCAGCTCCCGATTATTT.